This T cell receptor beta chain was recorded in a study of T cells in Graves' hyperthyroidism and ophthalmopathy. Overall study results and limits: The model's output predicted ophthalmopathy at a median of 6.5 months prior to onset. In the analysis, a 13 V-J model separated ophthalmopathy from stable hyperthyroidism.

There were TCR beta CDR3 regions amplified from RNA transcripts. The HTBI set primed first-round TCR CDR3 RT-PCR. MiXCR, run by TCRdb on the multiplex PCR reads, gives a single entry per CDR3 protein. The sample lists about 210,000 distinct CDR3 sequences, about 15% occurring once. The CDR3 sequence is 13 residues long. Germline V lookup: CDR1 SGHTA, CDR2 FQGNSA. Trimming removed 6 bases from V and 6 bases from J; junction bases left unmatched: 8. Newly diagnosed hyperthyroidism, duration under 2 months, in patients aged 18 to 65. Patients with uncontrolled infections, other autoimmune diseases, pregnancy or lactation were excluded. With regard to this clonotype: Its antigen remains unknown.

V gene TRBV7-2 combines with J gene TRBJ2-7, with TRBD1 matching over 7 bases. Sequenced material: blood. The receptor was isolated from a man aged 50 to 59 with Graves' hyperthyroidism. Here the CDR3 DNA reads TGTGCCAGCAGTTTTAAGGGGGCGTCCGAGCAGTACTTC. It specifies CASSFKGASEQYF.